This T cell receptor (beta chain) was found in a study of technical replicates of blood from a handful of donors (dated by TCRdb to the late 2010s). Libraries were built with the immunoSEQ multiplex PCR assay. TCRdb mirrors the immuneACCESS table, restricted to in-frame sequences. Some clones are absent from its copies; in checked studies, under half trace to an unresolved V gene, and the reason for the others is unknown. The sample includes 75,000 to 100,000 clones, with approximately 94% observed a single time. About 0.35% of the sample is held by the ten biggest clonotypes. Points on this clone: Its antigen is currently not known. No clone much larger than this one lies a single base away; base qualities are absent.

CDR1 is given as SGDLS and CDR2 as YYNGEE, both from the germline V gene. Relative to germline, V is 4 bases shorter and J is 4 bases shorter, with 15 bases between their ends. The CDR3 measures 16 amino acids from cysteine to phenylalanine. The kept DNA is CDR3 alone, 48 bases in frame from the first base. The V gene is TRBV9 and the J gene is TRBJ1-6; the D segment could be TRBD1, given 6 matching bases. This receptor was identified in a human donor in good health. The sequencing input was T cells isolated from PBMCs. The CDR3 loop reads CASSLGTGNYNSPLHF. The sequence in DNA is TGTGCCAGCAGCTTAGGTACAGGGAATTATAATTCACCCCTCCACTTT.